The clone carrying this T cell receptor beta chain appeared many times. Its antigen remains unknown. This entry belongs to a study of blood T cells in healthy people across ages. Whole-study results and caveats: There was no known CMV status for donors, so expanded clonotype changes were possibly confounded.

V was pared by 2 bases and J by 3 bases, with 8 bases between. The CDR3 is 14 residues long. Looked up from germline, CDR1 is SGHTA and CDR2 is FQGTGA. Using a J-beta primer mix together with a sample-barcoded 5' primer, a second PCR was run for about 6 to 11 cycles. Each cDNA was tagged by a template-switch adaptor containing 12 random nucleotides. All samples gave at least 3 million CDR3-containing paired-end reads. TCRdb recomputed calls from the 5' RACE reads with MiXCR, one row per CDR3 protein. The sample has roughly 1,500,000 distinct CDR3 sequences; around 36% are singletons. The TCR was taken from a woman aged 30 to 39 in good health. The J gene is TRBJ2-1, the V gene TRBV7-3; D call uncertain. The sample comprised blood. CDR3 residues: CASSLAANYNEQFF. CDR3 sequence (DNA): TGTGCCAGCAGCTTAGCTGCAAACTACAATGAGCAGTTCTTC.